One sample yielded the 32 T cell receptor beta chains listed below, sequenced in a study of response to subunit inactivated influenza vaccine. MiXCR was run by TCRdb on the RT-PCR reads, yielding one entry per CDR3 protein. The sample includes roughly 150,000 distinct CDR3 sequences, approximately 11% of them seen just once. Sequenced here: non-naive T cells sorted from PBMCs, sampled roughly 46 days after vaccination. Receptors originate from a man aged 50 to 59 who received an inactivated influenza vaccine.

The chain couples TRBV4-3 to TRBJ2-1; D perhaps matches TRBD1 (5 bases). The ends were cut back, 0 bases at V and 6 bases at J, with 15 bases in the middle. The CDR3 contains 16 residues. Per the germline V gene, CDR1 is LGHNA and CDR2 is YSLEER. The CDR3 DNA reads as TGCGCCAGCAGCCAAGATAAGCAGGGTAGAGGCAATGAGCAGTTCTTC. Its protein product is CASSQDKQGRGNEQFF.

J is TRBJ2-1 and V is TRBV4-1, with a possible D match to TRBD1 (5 bases). Germline V gene lookup returns CDR1 MGHRA and CDR2 YSYEKL. The CDR3 spans 17 residues. V was trimmed by 4 bases and J by 1 base, leaving 17 bases between them. For the CDR3, the DNA is TGCGCCAGCAGCCCAGGAGACAGTTATAGGTCCTACAATGAGCAGTTCTTC. Its protein is CASSPGDSYRSYNEQFF.

The chain joins TRBV6-2 or TRBV6-3 to TRBJ2-1; 9 nucleotides line up with TRBD1. This CDR3 is 15 amino acids long. The V gene end was trimmed by 4 bases and the J gene end by 14 bases; junction bases not matched to a gene: 15. Germline V gene data show CDR1 as MNHEY and CDR2 as SVGEGT. The CDR3, as DNA: TGTGCCAGCAGTTCCGAACTCCCGGGGACAGGGTCAAAGTTCTTC. Translation gives CASSSELPGTGSKFF.

In regard to this clonotype: The germline gene is not matched at one end of the junction; a read error may be the cause. The rearrangement links TRBV11-2 to TRBJ2-2, with TRBD2 as a possible D gene (5 bases). Germline CDR1 and CDR2: SGHAT and FQNNGV. The CDR3 consists of 15 residues. CDR3 nucleotide sequence: TGTGCCAGCAGCTTAGGGTTACGAGGCACCGGGGAGCTGCTTTTT. Protein product: CASSLGLRGTGELLF.

The V call is TRBV9, the J call TRBJ1-1; unclear D gene. Germline V lookup: CDR1 SGDLS, CDR2 YYNGEE. V shed 0 bases and J shed 1 base, with 7 bases lying between them. CDR3 size: 14 residues. The CDR3 DNA reads TGTGCCAGCAGCGTAGTTCCCGGGAACACTGAAGCTTTCTTT. Translation: CASSVVPGNTEAFF.

This clonotype has just a few counts. This chain's CDR3 is CASMRLPNVEAFF. The CDR3 DNA is TGCGCCAGCATGCGGCTACCGAACGTGGAAGCTTTCTTT. V gene TRBV5-1 combines with J gene TRBJ1-1; the D is unclear. This CDR3 region has 13 residues. Germline-derived CDR1 and CDR2 are SGHRS and YFSETQ. Between the trimmed V and J ends, which lost 6 bases and 8 bases, there was a span of 17 bases.

The table lists this clonotype with many counts. V is TRBV28 and J is TRBJ2-1, with TRBD2 as a possible D gene (6 bases). Deletions cut 1 base from V and 7 bases from J, with 20 bases between. The CDR3 consists of 17 residues. Germline CDR1 and CDR2: MDHEN and SYDVKM. DNA for the CDR3: TGTGCCAGCAGTTTATTCGGCCGGGGACTCGTCAGAAATGAGCAGTTCTTC. It encodes CASSLFGRGLVRNEQFF. The variable domain in full, with the rest retrieved from reference TRBV28 and TRBJ2-1, is DVKVTQSSRYLVKRTGEKVFLECVQDMDHENMFWYRQDPGLGLRLIYFSYDVKMKEKGDIPEGYSVSREKKERFSLILESASTNQTSMYLCASSLFGRGLVRNEQFFGPGTRLTVL.

This clonotype was seen only a few times. The chain combines TRBV9 with TRBJ2-7, with a tentative D call TRBD1 (6 bases). CDR1 and CDR2 from the germline V gene are SGDLS and YYNGEE. The CDR3 runs 15 residues. Trimming pared 1 base from V and 0 bases from J, leaving 11 bases between. In nucleotides, the CDR3 is TGTGCCAGCAGCGTAAGGGGGACGGCCTCCTACGAGCAGTACTTC. Its translation: CASSVRGTASYEQYF.

V is TRBV5-1 and J is TRBJ2-3, with D uncertain. The CDR3 has 17 amino acids. CDR1 is SGHRS, CDR2 YFSETQ, per germline. Trimming removed 4 bases at V and 2 bases at J, with 20 bases between. The CDR3 DNA reads TGCGCCAGCAGCCGCGGAGTTGTCTCGCGGTACACAGATACGCAGTATTTT. Protein sequence: CASSRGVVSRYTDTQYF. Full variable domain (missing parts from reference TRBV5-1 and TRBJ2-3): KAGVTQTPRYLIKTRGQQVTLSCSPISGHRSVSWYQQTPGQGLQFLFEYFSETQRNKGNFPGRFSGRQFSNSRSEMNVSTLELGDSALYLCASSRGVVSRYTDTQYFGPGTRLTVL.

This clonotype was observed a few times. The J gene is TRBJ2-5, the V gene TRBV29-1; 14 nucleotides agree with TRBD2. CDR1 is SQVTM, CDR2 ANQGSEA, per germline. With V trimmed by 1 base and J by 2 bases, 6 bases remained unmatched. This CDR3 comprises 17 residues. The CDR3: CSVEVGLAGGIQETQYF. The CDR3 DNA reads as TGCAGCGTTGAAGTTGGACTAGCGGGGGGCATACAAGAGACCCAGTACTTC. Full variable domain (remainder filled in from reference TRBV29-1 and TRBJ2-5): SAVISQKPSRDICQRGTSLTIQCQVDSQVTMMFWYRQQPGQSLTLIATANQGSEATYESGFVIDKFPISRPNLTFSTLTVSNMSPEDSSIYLCSVEVGLAGGIQETQYFGPGTRLLVL.

This clonotype has ten or more counts. The V and J genes are TRBV24-1 and TRBJ1-1; tentative D call: TRBD1 (6 bases). CDR1 is KGHDR, CDR2 SFDVKD, per germline. The CDR3 is 13 amino acids. Trimming cost V 9 bases and J 0 bases, with 10 bases left between them. The CDR3 sequence is CATAGAMNTEAFF. The DNA of the CDR3 is TGTGCCACCGCAGGGGCCATGAACACTGAAGCTTTCTTT.

The chain's CDR3 is CASSEAGVHQPQHF. Here the CDR3 DNA reads TGTGCCAGCAGTGAAGCAGGGGTCCATCAGCCCCAGCATTTT. This chain connects TRBV6-1 to TRBJ1-5; tentatively, D is TRBD1 (5 bases). This CDR3 is built from 14 residues. The V gene's germline CDR1 is MNHNS and CDR2 SASEGT. V gave up 0 bases and J gave up 5 bases, with 8 bases separating them.

The chain recombines TRBV18 with TRBJ2-5; D call uncertain. The germline CDR1 and CDR2 sequences are KGHSH and LQKENI. The CDR3 contains 14 residues. V lost 0 bases and J lost 3, with 8 bases in between. The CDR3 here is CASSPPALKETQYF. The CDR3 DNA reads TGTGCCAGCTCACCACCAGCACTCAAAGAGACCCAGTACTTC.

In its sample, this clonotype was seen many times. The chain links TRBV12-3 or TRBV12-4 to TRBJ2-1; 10 bases map to TRBD2. This CDR3 comprises 16 residues. With 5 bases clipped from V and 6 bases from J, the junction kept 10 bases outside the gene matches. The CDR3 spells CASSTLERGGSNEQFF. The CDR3 region has the DNA TGTGCCAGCAGTACCTTGGAGCGGGGGGGCAGCAATGAGCAGTTCTTC.

This clonotype was picked up a small number of times. V usage is TRBV20-1 and J usage is TRBJ2-4; unclear D gene. This CDR3 has 14 amino acids. The V gene lost 6 bases and the J gene lost 9 bases, with 21 bases spanning the gap. Germline CDR1 and CDR2: DFQATT and SNEGSKA (reference sequence). The chain's CDR3 is CSAPASALNSIQYF. The CDR3 DNA reads as TGCAGTGCCCCCGCGTCGGCCCTAAACAGCATTCAGTACTTC.

This clonotype was seen at least ten times. The J gene is TRBJ2-7, the V gene TRBV7-2, with 12 bases that match TRBD1. The CDR3 has 14 amino acids. Germline V gives CDR1 SGHTA, CDR2 FQGNSA. Trimming removed 6 bases from V and 5 bases from J; junction bases left unmatched: 5. The CDR3 DNA is TGTGCCAGCAGGGGACAGGGGGCTATCAACGAGCAGTACTTC. Translating it yields CASRGQGAINEQYF.

V gene TRBV11-2 combines with J gene TRBJ2-1; 11 bases match TRBD2. Germline V gives CDR1 SGHAT, CDR2 FQNNGV. After removal of 0 bases from V and 1 base from J, the junction contained 17 bases not matched to a gene. The CDR3 is 22 amino acids. CDR3 loop: CASSLDSRGFTSGGLSYNEQFF. CDR3 DNA sequence: TGTGCCAGCAGCTTAGATAGTCGGGGATTTACTAGCGGGGGCCTATCCTACAATGAGCAGTTCTTC.

The sample holds many counts of this clonotype. The chain is built from TRBV7-9 and TRBJ2-2; no clear D. The germline gives CDR1 SEHNR, CDR2 FQNEAQ (reference sequence). V lost 1 base and J lost 4, with 16 bases in between. The CDR3 extends over 17 amino acids. The CDR3 sequence: CASSLDLSRPSTGELFF. The CDR3, as DNA: TGTGCCAGCAGCTTAGATTTGTCCAGGCCGAGCACCGGGGAGCTGTTTTTT.

This clonotype was detected only a few times. V usage is TRBV6-1 and J usage is TRBJ2-7; D gene ambiguous. CDR3 size: 14 residues. Trimming took off 6 bases at V and 0 bases at J, with 12 bases between the two ends. CDR1 and CDR2 (germline): MNHNS, SASEGT. This CDR3 is CASRFLYSSYEQYF. The CDR3 region has the DNA TGTGCCAGCAGGTTCCTATACAGCTCCTACGAGCAGTACTTC.

Comment on this clonotype: This may be a read error, as it is one base from a much larger clone. This rearrangement joins TRBV5-1 to TRBJ1-5, with 10 bases fitting TRBD1. The CDR3 extends over 14 amino acids. The germline CDR1 and CDR2 sequences are SGHRS and YFSETQ. V lost 4 bases, J lost 5 bases, and 3 bases stayed unmatched. Here the CDR3 DNA reads TGCGCCAGCAGCGTGACAGGGGGCTATCAGCCCCAGCATTTT. Translated: CASSVTGGYQPQHF.

This rearrangement joins TRBV5-1 to TRBJ2-5; the D is unclear. V lost 2 bases and J 3 bases, leaving 11 bases between the germline ends. Germline V lookup: CDR1 SGHRS, CDR2 YFSETQ. This CDR3 spans 14 amino acids. In nucleotides, the CDR3 is TGCGCCAGCAGCTTAAGAGGTGGGGAAGAGACCCAGTACTTC. Translated: CASSLRGGEETQYF.

This clonotype has ten or more counts. The chain uses TRBV10-3 and TRBJ2-3; 7 nucleotides match TRBD2. This CDR3 contains 15 residues. Germline-derived CDR1 and CDR2 are ENHRY and SYGVKD. V shed 6 bases, J shed 1 base, and the junction held 7 bases outside the gene matches. This chain's CDR3 is CAIRPGLLGTDTQYF. In nucleotides, the CDR3 is TGTGCCATCAGACCGGGACTACTTGGCACAGATACGCAGTATTTT.

V is TRBV30 and J is TRBJ2-2; D call uncertain. Germline V CDR1 and CDR2: GTSNPN, SVGIG (reference sequence). The CDR3 spans 14 residues. The V and J ends lost 0 bases and 2 bases respectively, with 7 bases between them. The CDR3 is CAWSVPENTGELFF. In nucleotides, the CDR3 is TGTGCCTGGAGTGTACCAGAAAACACCGGGGAGCTGTTTTTT.

This clonotype was seen ten or more times. V and J are TRBV7-2 and TRBJ2-7; possible D gene TRBD2, 5 bases. There are 12 residues in the CDR3. Germline CDR1 is SGHTA and CDR2 is FQGNSA. V lost 5 bases and J 0 bases, leaving 5 bases between the germline ends. CDR3: CASSGSSYEQYF. CDR3 coding DNA: TGTGCCAGCAGCGGGAGCTCCTACGAGCAGTACTTC.

This clonotype was found many times. This chain connects TRBV29-1 to TRBJ2-5, with D perhaps matching TRBD1 (5 bases). Germline lookup yields CDR1 SQVTM and CDR2 ANQGSEA. The CDR3 runs 12 residues. V was trimmed by 5 bases and J by 5 bases, leaving 12 bases between them. The CDR3 DNA reads as TGCAGCGTTAGCAGGGCGTGGGAGACCCAGTACTTC. Translated, it gives CSVSRAWETQYF.

This clonotype was picked up many times. Here the CDR3 DNA reads TGCGCCAGCAGCCAGGCCCTAAGTGAAAAACTGTTTTTT. Amino acid sequence: CASSQALSEKLFF. The rearrangement joins TRBV4-1 to TRBJ1-4; D gene uncertain. Germline CDR1 reads MGHRA; CDR2 reads YSYEKL. The V and J ends lost 3 bases and 7 bases respectively, with 9 bases between them. There are 13 residues in the CDR3.

This clonotype was seen repeatedly, ten times or more. This rearrangement joins TRBV7-8 to TRBJ1-6; D is uncertain. CDR3 length equals 14 residues. Looked up from germline, CDR1 is SGHVS and CDR2 is FQNEAQ. Between the trimmed V and J ends, which lost 5 bases and 5 bases, there was a span of 10 bases. The CDR3 sequence is CASSEQANNSPLHF. In DNA form, the CDR3 reads TGTGCCAGCAGCGAGCAAGCCAATAATTCACCCCTCCACTTT.

This clonotype was picked up a small number of times. This chain connects TRBV2 to TRBJ2-1; the match to TRBD1 covers 8 bases. Germline V lookup: CDR1 SNHLY, CDR2 FYNNEI. The CDR3 is made up of 15 amino acids. J lost 4 bases, V lost 6 bases, and 8 bases had no gene match. CDR3 coding DNA: TGTGCCAGCAGGGCCGCCAGGGGGCAATACAATGAGCAGTTCTTC. Residues: CASRAARGQYNEQFF.

In regard to this clonotype: At one of its ends the junction is not consistent with the germline gene, which may arise from a read error. The gene calls are TRBV4-1 and TRBJ2-7; the D gene is possibly TRBD1 (5 bases). Germline CDR1 MGHRA, CDR2 YSYEKL. The length of the CDR3 is 14 residues. The DNA of the CDR3 is TGCGCCAGCAGCCAATTAGGACAAGCCTACGAGCACTACTTC. Amino acid sequence: CASSQLGQAYEHYF.

The V gene is TRBV7-3, the J gene TRBJ2-1; maybe TRBD2 (6 bases). The CDR3 extends over 15 amino acids. The germline V gene encodes CDR1 SGHTA and CDR2 FQGTGA. The V end was cut by 1 base, the J end by 6 bases, with 13 bases between. DNA of the CDR3: TGTGCCAGCAGCTTAATTTTGGGGGAGGTCAATGAGCAGTTCTTC. Amino acids: CASSLILGEVNEQFF.

The chain carries TRBV20-1 and TRBJ2-3; TRBD2 agrees at 11 bases. Germline loops: CDR1 DFQATT, CDR2 SNEGSKA (reference sequence). CDR3 size: 16 residues. Trimming took 2 bases from V and 0 from J; bases not matched to a gene: 4. The CDR3 DNA reads as TGCAGTGCTAGACGTATAGCGGGGGGGAGCACAGATACGCAGTATTTT. It translates to CSARRIAGGSTDTQYF.

This clonotype was observed at least ten times. V is TRBV27 and J is TRBJ1-6; a weak D match, TRBD1 (5 bases). Looked up from germline, CDR1 is MNHEY and CDR2 is SMNVEV (reference sequence). The CDR3 has 14 amino acids. The CDR3 protein is CATAQAGLSSPLHF. For the CDR3, the DNA is TGTGCTACCGCCCAGGCAGGGCTGAGTTCACCCCTCCACTTT.